Presented here are 14 T cell receptor beta chains from one specimen sequenced in a study of blood T cell repertoires in COVID-19. Generated by immunoSEQ multiplex PCR, the TCRdb table keeps only in-frame clones and is missing some. This sample has hundreds of thousands of clones; roughly 88% occur once, and the top ten carry around 2.1%. The source material was PBMCs or T cells enriched from blood (not recorded which). The receptors were gathered from a woman aged 40 to 50 with acute COVID-19.

This clone turned up a few times. CDR3 bases: TGTGCCAGCAGCCAAGATAACAGGGTAAACATTCAGTACTTC. Its translation: CASSQDNRVNIQYF. The V and J genes are TRBV4-2 and TRBJ2-4; D possibly corresponds to TRBD1 (6 bases). V lost 0 bases and J 6 bases, leaving 9 bases between the germline ends. The CDR3 sequence is 14 residues long. Germline V gene lookup returns CDR1 LGHNA and CDR2 YNFKEQ.

This rearrangement joins TRBV5-5 to TRBJ2-5, with no clear D. Trimming removed 0 bases at V and 3 bases at J, with 6 bases between. The CDR3 length is 13 residues. Germline CDR1 and CDR2: SGHKS and YYEKEE (reference sequence). The CDR3 DNA is TGTGCCAGCAGCTTGGATCTTAAAGAGACCCAGTACTTC. Protein sequence: CASSLDLKETQYF.

CDR3 amino acids: CASSLVEYEQYF. As DNA, the CDR3 is TGCGCCAGCAGCTTGGTCGAGTACGAGCAGTACTTC. The chain is built from TRBV5-1 and TRBJ2-7; unclear D gene. V lost 0 bases, J lost 4 bases, and 5 bases lay in between. CDR3 size: 12 residues. CDR1 and CDR2 (germline): SGHRS, YFSETQ. The variable domain in full, with the rest retrieved from reference TRBV5-1 and TRBJ2-7, is KAGVTQTPRYLIKTRGQQVTLSCSPISGHRSVSWYQQTPGQGLQFLFEYFSETQRNKGNFPGRFSGRQFSNSRSEMNVSTLELGDSALYLCASSLVEYEQYFGPGTRLTVT.

The count of this clone is one. The chain joins TRBV7-9 to TRBJ1-3; 7 bases are shared with TRBD1. The CDR3 runs 14 residues. Trimming took 3 bases from V and 4 from J; bases not matched to a gene: 3. The V gene's germline CDR1 is SEHNR and CDR2 FQNEAQ (reference sequence). The CDR3 DNA reads as TGTGCCAGCAGCTTCACAGGGGCGGGAAACACCATATATTTT. It yields the protein CASSFTGAGNTIYF. Full variable domain (remainder filled in from reference TRBV7-9 and TRBJ1-3): DTGVSQNPRHKITKRGQNVTFRCDPISEHNRLYWYRQTLGQGPEFLTYFQNEAQLEKSRLLSDRFSAERPKGSFSTLEIQRTEQGDSAMYLCASSFTGAGNTIYFGEGSWLTVV.

V is TRBV3-1 (or the pseudogene TRBV3-2) and J is TRBJ2-3; TRBD2 matches at 7 bases. V shed 4 bases and J 2 bases; nucleotides not matched to a gene: 6. The CDR3 is made up of 15 amino acids. CDR1 LGHDT and CDR2 YNNKEL come from the germline V gene (reference sequence). Written as DNA, the CDR3 is TGTGCCAGCAGCCCCCAAGCGGGGTACACAGATACGCAGTATTTT. As protein: CASSPQAGYTDTQYF.

The sample holds one count of this clone. The gene calls are TRBV19 and TRBJ1-5, with 10 bases identical to TRBD1. V lost 4 bases to trimming and J lost 0 bases; unmatched junction nucleotides: 6. This CDR3 comprises 17 residues. Per germline, CDR1 LNHDA and CDR2 SQIVND (reference sequence). The CDR3 is CASSTRDRGYSNQPQHF. Written as DNA, the CDR3 is TGTGCCAGTAGTACTAGGGACAGGGGCTATAGCAATCAGCCCCAGCATTTT.

This clone was detected only a few times. V gene TRBV6-5 combines with J gene TRBJ1-2; 7 bases agree with TRBD1. The CDR3 has 14 residues. The V gene's germline CDR1 is MNHEY and CDR2 SVGAGI. V was clipped by 4 bases and J by 8 bases; unmatched bases: 10. CDR3 DNA sequence: TGTGCCAGCAGTTTAACCGGGACAGCGAGGGGCTACACCTTC. Its protein product is CASSLTGTARGYTF.

This clone was picked up a small number of times. J is TRBJ2-1 and V is TRBV9, with 9 bases that match TRBD1. V lost 5 bases, J lost 13 bases, and 7 bases stayed unmatched. CDR1 is SGDLS and CDR2 is YYNGEE in the germline V gene. The CDR3 sequence is 12 residues long. The CDR3 DNA sequence: TGTGCCAGCAGGGATGACAGGGGGTTACAGTTCTTC. Translation: CASRDDRGLQFF.

The rearrangement joins TRBV2 to TRBJ2-1; TRBD2 agrees at 13 bases. CDR1 SNHLY and CDR2 FYNNEI come from the germline V gene. The V segment lost 9 bases and the J segment 0 bases; nucleotides outside the gene matches: 11. This CDR3 spans 18 amino acids. CDR3 sequence: CARAGEGLAGSSYNEQFF. CDR3 DNA: TGTGCCAGGGCTGGGGAGGGACTAGCGGGGAGCTCCTACAATGAGCAGTTCTTC.

V gene TRBV21-1 combines with J gene TRBJ1-1; the table's D call, TRBD1, was not checked against the DNA. TRBV21-1 is marked as a pseudogene. The CDR3 sequence is 16 residues long. The CDR3 DNA sequence: TGTGCCAGCAGCGAGGGACAGGGGGCCCGGCGAGGGGAAGCTTTCTTT. This codes for CASSEGQGARRGEAFF.

This chain uses TRBV7-8 with TRBJ2-7; weak D call: TRBD1 (5 bases). Germline values: CDR1 SGHVS, CDR2 FQNEAQ. CDR3 length: 16 residues. Between the trimmed V and J ends, which lost 5 bases and 2 bases, there was a span of 19 bases. Here the CDR3 reads CASSPRGGRATYEQYF. The CDR3 coding sequence is TGTGCCAGCAGCCCGAGAGGTGGCAGGGCCACCTACGAGCAGTACTTC.

The chain joins TRBV9 to TRBJ1-2; 8 bases are shared with TRBD1. Germline lookup yields CDR1 SGDLS and CDR2 YYNGEE. Trimming took 0 bases from V and 6 from J; bases not matched to a gene: 7. This CDR3 has 15 residues. CDR3: CASSVGGQGIHGYTF. CDR3 nucleotide sequence: TGTGCCAGCAGCGTAGGTGGACAGGGAATCCATGGCTACACCTTC.

The CDR3 here is CSVQLRNEQFF. The CDR3 coding sequence is TGCAGTGTACAGTTACGGAATGAGCAGTTCTTC. V and J are TRBV20-1 and TRBJ2-1, with D unclear. This CDR3 is 11 amino acids long. Per germline, CDR1 DFQATT and CDR2 SNEGSKA (reference sequence). The germline V and J ends were trimmed by 7 bases and 7 bases, with 11 bases remaining between them.

The CDR3 region has the DNA TGTGCCAGCAGTGAACGGTCTAGCGGGGGAATCTCCTACAATGAGCAGTTCTTC. It yields the protein CASSERSSGGISYNEQFF. V is TRBV6-1 and J is TRBJ2-1; TRBD2 agrees at 10 bases. After removal of 2 bases from V and 0 bases from J, the junction contained 7 bases not matched to a gene. The CDR3 loop spans 18 amino acids. Germline V gene sequence: CDR1 MNHNS, CDR2 SASEGT.